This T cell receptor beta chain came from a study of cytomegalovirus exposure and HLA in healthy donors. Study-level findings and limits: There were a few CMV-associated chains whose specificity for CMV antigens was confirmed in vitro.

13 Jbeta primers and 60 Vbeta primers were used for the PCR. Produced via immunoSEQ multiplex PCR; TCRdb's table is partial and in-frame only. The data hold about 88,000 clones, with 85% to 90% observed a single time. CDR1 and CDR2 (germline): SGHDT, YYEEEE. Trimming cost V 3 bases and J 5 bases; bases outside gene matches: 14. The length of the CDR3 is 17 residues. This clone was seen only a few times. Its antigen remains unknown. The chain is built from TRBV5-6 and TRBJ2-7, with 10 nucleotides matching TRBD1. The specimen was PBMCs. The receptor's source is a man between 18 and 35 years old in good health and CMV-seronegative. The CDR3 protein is CASSSLGGGTGEHEQYF. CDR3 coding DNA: TGTGCCAGCAGCTCCCTCGGAGGGGGGACAGGGGAACACGAGCAGTACTTC.